The 27 T cell receptor beta chains presented below share a single source sample, sequenced in a study of blood T cell repertoires in COVID-19. Profiled with immunoSEQ multiplex PCR; TCRdb holds only in-frame clones, not every one. The table records about 360,000 clones, about 80% of them present only once. The sample taken for sequencing was peripheral blood. The receptors were sampled from a human donor with acute or convalescent COVID-19. The donor label of this sample is uncertain.

J is TRBJ1-1 and V is TRBV7-9; D not resolved. V was cut by 6 bases and J by 6 bases, with 20 bases left in between. The germline V gene encodes CDR1 SEHNR and CDR2 FQNEAQ (reference sequence). CDR3 length equals 15 residues. The CDR3 reads CASRPDDSRTAEAFF. Here the CDR3 DNA reads TGTGCCAGCAGACCGGATGACTCCCGTACGGCTGAAGCTTTCTTT.

V and J are TRBV6-5 and TRBJ1-2, with D possibly matching TRBD1 (6 bases). The V end was cut by 9 bases, the J end by 1 base, with 18 bases between. Germline CDR1 reads MNHEY; CDR2 reads SVGAGI. The CDR3 consists of 15 residues. The CDR3 reads CASRGPGDHNYGYTF. As DNA, the CDR3 is TGTGCCAGTCGGGGCCCAGGGGACCATAACTATGGCTACACCTTC.

J is TRBJ1-2 and V is TRBV19; D not certain. Germline V gene lookup returns CDR1 LNHDA and CDR2 SQIVND (reference sequence). The V gene lost 8 bases and the J gene lost 8 bases, with 12 bases spanning the gap. This CDR3 is built from 11 residues. The CDR3: CASRAGYGYTF. DNA of the CDR3: TGTGCCAGTCGAGCGGGATACGGCTACACCTTC.

This clone was found once. The chain employs TRBV7-9 and TRBJ1-1, with TRBD1 matching 10 bases. V shed 5 bases, J shed 10 bases, and the junction held 16 bases outside the gene matches. Germline V gene data show CDR1 as SEHNR and CDR2 as FQNEAQ (reference sequence). CDR3 length: 16 residues. The CDR3, as DNA: TGTGCCAGCAGCCCCCCCCGGGGACAGGGGCTCATCGTAGCTTTCTTT. Translating gives CASSPPRGQGLIVAFF.

This clone was recorded a few times. Here the CDR3 DNA reads TGTGCCTGGAGTGTACAGGGTCGTCAGCCCCAGCATTTT. Translation gives CAWSVQGRQPQHF. The chain uses TRBV30 and TRBJ1-5, with a tentative D call TRBD1 (6 bases). The CDR3 consists of 13 residues. V was clipped by 0 bases and J by 6 bases, with 9 bases between them. The germline CDR1 and CDR2 sequences are GTSNPN and SVGIG (reference sequence).

The rearrangement uses TRBV30 and TRBJ1-2, with 7 bases identical to TRBD1. Unmatched junction bases numbered 9, after V lost 4 bases and J lost 7 bases. The CDR3 spans 13 residues. Germline V gives CDR1 GTSNPN, CDR2 SVGIG (reference sequence). The CDR3 DNA reads as TGTGCCTGGACTTACGGGGCAGGGGGTGGCTACACCTTC. It is translated as CAWTYGAGGGYTF.

The DNA for the CDR3 is TGTGCCAGCAGCTTTCGATCGTTTGGACTAGCGGAAAACAATGAGCAGTTCTTC. Translating gives CASSFRSFGLAENNEQFF. The chain uses TRBV5-6 and TRBJ2-1, with 10 nucleotides matching TRBD2. The CDR3 totals 18 residues. Losses at the gene ends were 2 bases for V and 5 bases for J; bases not matched to a gene: 13. Germline CDR1 reads SGHDT; CDR2 reads YYEEEE.

J is TRBJ2-7 and V is TRBV7-6, with TRBD2 matching over 13 bases. CDR3 length: 19 amino acids. Trimming removed 1 base from V and 4 bases from J; junction bases left unmatched: 13. In germline, CDR1 is SGHVS, CDR2 FNYEAQ. The CDR3 sequence: CASSLGTSGSPGPGYEQYF. The CDR3 DNA reads TGTGCCAGCAGCTTAGGGACTAGCGGGAGTCCCGGCCCTGGGTACGAGCAGTACTTC.

The chain is built from TRBV7-9 and TRBJ1-2, with D possibly matching TRBD1 (6 bases). CDR1 and CDR2 (germline): SEHNR, FQNEAQ (reference sequence). V lost 5 bases, J lost 3 bases, and 13 bases lay in between. This CDR3 region has 14 residues. The DNA for the CDR3 is TGTGCCAGCAGCCACAGACAGGACTACTATGGCTACACCTTC. Amino acid sequence: CASSHRQDYYGYTF.

The chain joins TRBV6-6 to TRBJ2-1; 9 bases are shared with TRBD1. This CDR3 is built from 13 residues. V was pared by 6 bases and J by 5 bases, with 2 bases of the junction left unmatched. Germline V gene data show CDR1 as MNHNY and CDR2 as SVGAGI (reference sequence). CDR3 nucleotides: TGTGCCAGCAGCTGGGACAGGGACAATGAGCAGTTCTTC. Its protein product is CASSWDRDNEQFF.

The rearrangement uses TRBV12-2 and TRBJ1-2; TRBD1 reflects the table's D call only, with no check against the DNA. TRBV12-2 is recorded as a pseudogene. The CDR3 loop spans 14 amino acids. The CDR3 sequence: CASRSDRVFYGYTF. The CDR3, as DNA: TGTGCAAGTCGCTCGGACAGGGTATTCTATGGCTACACCTTC.

This clone came up once. The V and J genes are TRBV4-1 and TRBJ1-1, with D hard to call. CDR3 length equals 15 residues. The V gene's germline CDR1 is MGHRA and CDR2 YSYEKL. With 1 base removed from V and 0 bases from J, the gap between germline ends came to 9 bases. The CDR3 reads CASSQVQVLNTEAFF. The CDR3 coding sequence is TGCGCCAGCAGCCAAGTTCAGGTACTGAACACTGAAGCTTTCTTT.

The chain uses TRBV9 and TRBJ1-2; the D gene is possibly TRBD1 (5 bases). This CDR3 is 15 amino acids long. Deletions cut 0 bases from V and 2 bases from J, with 11 bases between. Germline assignment: CDR1 SGDLS and CDR2 YYNGEE. The CDR3, as DNA: TGTGCCAGCAGCGTAGGACAGAACCCGAACTATGGCTACACCTTC. Its protein product is CASSVGQNPNYGYTF.

The CDR3 coding sequence is TGTGCCAGCAGCCAATCCGCAGTGTCATACAATGAGCAGTTCTTC. It yields the protein CASSQSAVSYNEQFF. The chain joins TRBV4-2 to TRBJ2-1; the D is unclear. Germline lookup yields CDR1 LGHNA and CDR2 YNFKEQ. The CDR3 runs to 15 residues. Trimming took 2 bases from V and 4 from J, leaving 12 bases between them.

The J gene is TRBJ2-1, the V gene TRBV7-7; TRBD1 agrees at 7 bases. The V gene's germline CDR1 is SSHAT and CDR2 FNYEAQ (reference sequence). The ends lost 5 bases at V and 10 bases at J; junction bases unmatched: 5. The CDR3 is 12 amino acids. CDR3 bases: TGTGCCAGCAGCCAGTCGACAGGGGAGCAGTTCTTC. This gives the protein CASSQSTGEQFF.

The V call is TRBV6-1, the J call TRBJ1-6, with D perhaps matching TRBD1 (5 bases). The CDR3 sequence is 15 residues long. Germline values: CDR1 MNHNS, CDR2 SASEGT. V lost 3 bases, J lost 6 bases, and 12 bases lay in between. The CDR3 loop is CASSDGGGGNSPLHF. CDR3 sequence (DNA): TGTGCCAGCAGTGACGGGGGGGGTGGTAATTCACCCCTCCACTTT.

The chain carries TRBV14 and TRBJ2-3; maybe TRBD1 (8 bases). This CDR3 contains 24 residues. The V end was cut by 2 bases, the J end by 0 bases, with 36 bases between. CDR1 is SGHDN and CDR2 is FVKESK in the germline V gene. The chain's CDR3 is CASSQQGAPRTGGGLQGSTDTQYF. The CDR3 DNA reads as TGTGCCAGCAGCCAACAGGGAGCACCGCGCACAGGGGGGGGTCTCCAAGGGAGCACAGATACGCAGTATTTT.

J is TRBJ1-2 and V is TRBV7-9; D not certain. Trimming shortened V by 11 bases and J by 3 bases, and 13 bases separated the two germline ends. CDR3 length: 12 amino acids. Germline-derived CDR1 and CDR2 are SEHNR and FQNEAQ (reference sequence). The CDR3 region has the DNA TGTGCCTCTGGACTGAGCGACTATGGCTACACCTTC. Amino acid sequence: CASGLSDYGYTF.

The chain recombines TRBV2 with TRBJ1-4; TRBD1 might be the D (5 bases). The ends were cut back, 8 bases at V and 4 bases at J, with 17 bases in the middle. The CDR3 has 15 residues. Germline CDR1 is SNHLY and CDR2 is FYNNEI. The CDR3 DNA is TGTGCCAGCCGATCGGTTCAGGGATTTAATGAAAAACTGTTTTTT. It specifies CASRSVQGFNEKLFF.

The V and J genes are TRBV25-1 and TRBJ2-7, with no clear D. CDR3 size: 13 residues. Germline CDR1 and CDR2: MGHDK and SYGVNS. Deletions cut 1 base from V and 2 bases from J, with 6 bases between. The CDR3 nucleotides read TGTGCCAGCAGTGAATTAGGAGCCTACGAGCAGTACTTC. It yields the protein CASSELGAYEQYF.

The V and J genes are TRBV4-1 and TRBJ2-1, with TRBD2 identical over 11 bases. Trimming at V came to 1 base and at J to 6 bases, leaving 2 bases not matched to a gene. This CDR3 region has 15 residues. The germline CDR1 and CDR2 sequences are MGHRA and YSYEKL. DNA of the CDR3: TGCGCCAGCAGCCAAGCTAGCGGGGGGCTCAATGAGCAGTTCTTC. Protein product: CASSQASGGLNEQFF.

The genes are TRBV5-1 and TRBJ2-1; 14 bases fit TRBD2. V shed 3 bases, J shed 6 bases, and the junction held 11 bases outside the gene matches. Germline V gives CDR1 SGHRS, CDR2 YFSETQ. The CDR3 runs 18 residues. CDR3 protein: CASSSFGEGLAGVNEQFF. The CDR3 DNA follows: TGCGCCAGCAGCTCATTCGGAGAGGGACTAGCGGGGGTCAATGAGCAGTTCTTC.

V gene TRBV5-4 combines with J gene TRBJ2-5; 15 nucleotides line up with TRBD2. The CDR3 length is 16 residues. V shed 0 bases and J 5 bases; nucleotides not matched to a gene: 2. The germline gives CDR1 SGHNT, CDR2 YYREEE (reference sequence). The CDR3 sequence: CASSLGTSGRAETQYF. The CDR3 DNA follows: TGTGCCAGCAGCTTGGGGACTAGCGGGAGGGCCGAGACCCAGTACTTC.

This chain joins TRBV6-1 and TRBJ2-5; 9 nucleotides line up with TRBD1. This CDR3 is 15 amino acids long. CDR1 is MNHNS, CDR2 SASEGT, per germline. J lost 2 bases, V lost 3 bases, and 4 bases had no gene match. CDR3 protein: CASSEDRGRQETQYF. For the CDR3, the DNA is TGTGCCAGCAGTGAGGACAGGGGTCGTCAAGAGACCCAGTACTTC.

The genes are TRBV7-6 and TRBJ2-7; D may be TRBD2 (6 bases). Germline loops: CDR1 SGHVS, CDR2 FNYEAQ. V lost 7 bases to trimming and J lost 5 bases, with 18 bases between them. The CDR3 covers 14 residues. The CDR3 region has the DNA TGTGCCAGCACCAAAAGGGGCACGGGGGACGAGCAGTACTTC. Protein product: CASTKRGTGDEQYF.

J is TRBJ2-7 and V is TRBV5-1; 7 bases map to TRBD1. CDR1 is SGHRS, CDR2 YFSETQ, per germline. The CDR3 extends over 17 amino acids. The V segment lost 4 bases and the J segment 0 bases; nucleotides outside the gene matches: 13. The CDR3 DNA sequence: TGCGCCAGCAGCCCCCAGGGTACCACAGGGGCCTCCTACGAGCAGTACTTC. It specifies CASSPQGTTGASYEQYF.

In regard to this clone: Distinct nucleotide sequences in the sample also encode this CDR3. The V call is TRBV3-1 (or the pseudogene TRBV3-2), the J call TRBJ1-2, with D perhaps TRBD1 (5 bases). The CDR3 runs to 12 residues. With 3 bases removed from V and 4 bases from J, the gap between germline ends came to 6 bases. Germline V gene sequence: CDR1 LGHDT, CDR2 YNNKEL (reference sequence). As DNA, the CDR3 is TGTGCCAGCAGCCAGGGGGGCTATGGCTACACCTTC. Its translation is CASSQGGYGYTF.